This TCR beta chain was sequenced for a study of T cells in localized non-small cell lung cancer. CDR1 and CDR2 from the germline V gene are SGHNT and YYREEE (reference sequence). The CDR3 is 16 residues long. J gave up 1 base and V 0 bases, and 2 bases lay outside the gene matches. The protocol was immunoSEQ multiplex PCR, while the TCRdb copy is restricted to in-frame clones and leaves out a portion. The table has about 30,000 clones, 88% seen once. The chain employs TRBV5-4 and TRBJ2-5; 11 positions agree with TRBD2. The receptor comes from a female donor older than 55 with stage III squamous cell lung carcinoma. Sequenced here: peripheral blood, sampled before any cancer treatment. CDR3 DNA: TGTGCCAGCAGCTTGGCCGGGACTAGCGGCCAAGAGACCCAGTACTTC. As protein: CASSLAGTSGQETQYF.